This T cell receptor (beta chain) was recovered during a study of blood T cell repertoires in COVID-19 (TCRdb year 2020). Broadly, across the study: Samples covering the acute and convalescent phases of COVID-19 were provided by collaborators in the United States, Italy and Spain. The material from the prospective study consisted of cDNA or gDNA derived from T cells, B-cell-depleted T cells, or PBMCs. Deeply sampled blood TCRbeta repertoires from subjects exposed to, actively infected with, or recovered from COVID-19 were included in the dataset. The repertoires were released in a freely available public database meant as a resource for research on the immune response to SARS-CoV-2. The samples were drawn from two sources: the first 160 participants of the ongoing ImmuneRACE study, and approximately 1,300 subjects contributed by 6 global collaborators. Nearly every sample came with metadata listing a de-identified subject ID, COVID-19 status, age in years and sex. HLA class I and class II types, where available, came from metadata supplied by the sample provider rather than from assay-based typing. The paper as a whole reports these results and caveats: The quantity of clinical and demographic metadata differed by source and by participant and was supplied without curation.

TCRbeta CDR3 regions were amplified from genomic DNA by means of the immunoSEQ Assay, a bias-controlled multiplex PCR. Regarding the original processing steps: The number of nucleated cells in each sample was estimated from the amplification of reference gene primers within the assay. Sequence reads were collapsed and filtered to measure the absolute abundance of every unique TCRbeta CDR3 rearrangement. For each sample, productive Simpson clonality was calculated as the square root of Simpson's diversity index across productive rearrangements. TCRdb mirrors the immuneACCESS table, restricted to in-frame sequences. Some clones are absent from its copies; in checked studies, under half trace to an unresolved V gene, and the reason for the others is unknown. That table supplies the V and J calls and clone size; D and trimming were determined from the DNA. Across this sample there are about 50,000 clones, with approximately 84% seen only once. Approximately 17% of the sample belongs to the ten largest clones.

CDR1 MNHEY and CDR2 SMNVEV were looked up in the germline V gene (reference sequence). Trimmed from V: 8 bases; trimmed from J: 4 bases; junction bases lacking a gene match: 5. Taken from cysteine to phenylalanine, the CDR3 has 13 residues. Left in the record is the CDR3 DNA by itself, 39 bases read in frame from the first base. This clone showed up just once. No antigen is known for it. No clone much larger than this one lies a single base away; base qualities are absent. Whole blood was collected in K2EDTA tubes by collaborating institutions according to the institutions' own protocols. For TCRbeta analysis, collaborators shipped samples as frozen whole blood, isolated PBMCs, or DNA extracted from either of those sample types.

The sequencing sample was made of peripheral blood. The clonotype was recovered from a man between 65 and 85 years old with active COVID-19. The chain is made from TRBV27 and TRBJ1-2, with 9 bases aligning to TRBD1. The bases are TGTGCCAGCGCTGTGACAGGGGGCTATGGCTACACCTTC. Translated, this is CASAVTGGYGYTF.